What follows are 32 T cell receptor beta chains derived from one specimen sequenced in a study of T-cell memory formation after mild COVID-19. TCRdb reanalysed the 5' RACE reads using MiXCR and keeps one entry per CDR3 protein. The sample includes 350,000 to 500,000 distinct CDR3 sequences, more than 15% of them seen just once. Specimen: PBMCs or a T cell subset sorted from them (not recorded which). The receptors were gathered from a man aged 18 to 35 who had mild COVID-19 (a few samples of this study predate the infection). Cell type and time point are not known.

The chain recombines TRBV4-2 with TRBJ2-1; unclear D gene. Between the trimmed V and J ends, which lost 2 bases and 2 bases, there was a span of 22 bases. CDR3 length: 19 amino acids. Germline lookup yields CDR1 LGHNA and CDR2 YNFKEQ. The CDR3 protein is CASSQRHGWRVETYNEQFF. DNA for the CDR3: TGTGCCAGCAGCCAAAGGCACGGCTGGCGTGTAGAAACCTACAATGAGCAGTTCTTC.

This clonotype was observed a few times. The chain has TRBV4-2 and TRBJ1-1; no clear D gene. V was pared by 2 bases and J by 8 bases, with 15 bases between. The CDR3 sequence is 14 residues long. The germline V gene has CDR1 LGHNA and CDR2 YNFKEQ. The CDR3 coding sequence is TGTGCCAGCAGCCAATCCGCTTACGCGGCCGAAGCTTTCTTT. As protein: CASSQSAYAAEAFF.

This rearrangement joins TRBV5-6 to TRBJ1-2, with TRBD1 as a possible D gene (6 bases). Germline V gene lookup returns CDR1 SGHDT and CDR2 YYEEEE. The CDR3 is 14 amino acids. Trimming removed 0 bases at V and 4 bases at J, with 10 bases between. The CDR3 loop is CASSLADRSYGYTF. CDR3 DNA sequence: TGTGCCAGCAGCTTGGCCGACAGGTCCTATGGCTACACCTTC.

The sample holds a few counts of this clonotype. The V gene is TRBV5-6, the J gene TRBJ1-2; 7 nucleotides agree with TRBD1. CDR3 length: 17 residues. In germline, CDR1 is SGHDT, CDR2 YYEEEE. V lost 0 bases, J lost 5 bases, and 13 bases stayed unmatched. The CDR3 nucleotides read TGTGCCAGCAGCTTGGTGGGACAGCGACCCGATGGTTATGGCTACACCTTC. This gives the protein CASSLVGQRPDGYGYTF.

The V call is TRBV4-3, the J call TRBJ2-3; 8 nucleotides line up with TRBD2. The CDR3 length is 15 residues. Germline V gene sequence: CDR1 LGHNA, CDR2 YSLEER. J gave up 2 bases and V 4 bases, and 5 bases lay outside the gene matches. The CDR3 reads CASSPTSGITDTQYF. The CDR3 bases are TGCGCCAGCAGCCCAACTAGCGGAATCACAGATACGCAGTATTTT.

The table lists this clonotype with a few counts. The V gene is TRBV7-9, the J gene TRBJ1-4, with 7 bases fitting TRBD1. Unmatched junction bases numbered 4, after V lost 5 bases and J lost 7 bases. CDR1 SEHNR and CDR2 FQNEAQ come from the germline V gene (reference sequence). The CDR3 covers 13 residues. DNA of the CDR3: TGTGCCAGCAGCGCCACAGGGGTTGAAAAACTGTTTTTT. Translating gives CASSATGVEKLFF.

This clonotype has only a few counts. V and J are TRBV7-6 and TRBJ2-1, with D tentatively TRBD1 (5 bases). Germline V lookup: CDR1 SGHVS, CDR2 FNYEAQ. V shed 7 bases and J shed 9 bases, with 19 bases lying between them. The CDR3 consists of 14 residues. The CDR3, as DNA: TGTGCCAGCACCCCGATTGGGGCAGGGCTTGAGCAGTTCTTC. Its protein is CASTPIGAGLEQFF.

This clonotype turned up a few times. This sequence joins TRBV7-2 and TRBJ2-4; D might be TRBD2 (6 bases). The germline V gene encodes CDR1 SGHTA and CDR2 FQGNSA. Trimming shortened V by 0 bases and J by 5 bases, and 8 bases separated the two germline ends. There are 14 residues in the CDR3. The CDR3 coding sequence is TGTGCCAGCAGCTTAGCCCCTAGCGAAAACATTCAGTACTTC. It yields the protein CASSLAPSENIQYF.

This CDR3 is CASSWRLAGSTDTQYF. The CDR3 DNA follows: TGTGCCAGCAGCTGGCGACTAGCGGGGAGCACAGATACGCAGTATTTT. V is TRBV7-2 and J is TRBJ2-3, with TRBD2 identical over 11 bases. V trimming: 4 bases; J trimming: 0 bases; junction bases outside the gene matches: 3. The CDR3 has 16 amino acids. Germline V gives CDR1 SGHTA, CDR2 FQGNSA.

The V and J genes are TRBV12-3 or TRBV12-4 and TRBJ1-6; maybe TRBD1 (5 bases). The CDR3 has 15 amino acids. The V gene lost 4 bases and the J gene lost 7 bases, with 14 bases spanning the gap. The CDR3 sequence is CASSWGDVRNSPLHF. The CDR3 DNA sequence: TGTGCCAGCAGTTGGGGGGATGTAAGGAATTCACCCCTCCACTTT.

J is TRBJ2-1 and V is TRBV7-3; 10 nucleotides agree with TRBD2. The V gene's germline CDR1 is SGHTA and CDR2 FQGTGA. V trimming: 9 bases; J trimming: 8 bases; junction bases outside the gene matches: 22. This CDR3 is 18 amino acids long. The CDR3: CARSPKLASGGIVDEQFF. The CDR3 DNA sequence: TGTGCCAGAAGCCCAAAACTGGCTAGCGGGGGCATAGTAGATGAGCAGTTCTTC.

The chain couples TRBV11-2 to TRBJ2-1, with TRBD2 matching over 11 bases. Germline assignment: CDR1 SGHAT and CDR2 FQNNGV. This CDR3 comprises 15 residues. The V gene end was trimmed by 1 base and the J gene end by 8 bases; junction bases not matched to a gene: 4. For the CDR3, the DNA is TGTGCCAGCAGCTTAGTTCCTAGCGGGGGGTATGAGCAGTTCTTC. This translates into CASSLVPSGGYEQFF.

J is TRBJ2-3 and V is TRBV2; D not certain. Germline V gene lookup returns CDR1 SNHLY and CDR2 FYNNEI. CDR3 size: 14 residues. V lost 4 bases and J 0 bases, leaving 8 bases between the germline ends. CDR3 in amino acids: CASSASTSTDTQYF. CDR3 bases: TGTGCCAGCAGTGCCAGCACAAGCACAGATACGCAGTATTTT.

This clonotype was counted only a few times. The chain links TRBV7-9 to TRBJ2-4, with 9 bases fitting TRBD1. J lost 7 bases, V lost 5 bases, and 6 bases had no gene match. The CDR3 extends over 14 amino acids. CDR1 is SEHNR and CDR2 is FQNEAQ in the germline V gene (reference sequence). The CDR3 DNA is TGTGCCAGCAGCACTTTGGGACAGGGCAACATTCAGTACTTC. As protein: CASSTLGQGNIQYF.

This clonotype occurred a few times. This sequence joins TRBV5-6 and TRBJ2-5, with D perhaps matching TRBD2 (6 bases). Looked up from germline, CDR1 is SGHDT and CDR2 is YYEEEE. Trimming removed 1 base at V and 2 bases at J, with 9 bases between. This CDR3 has 14 residues. The CDR3 region is CASSLPLAQETQYF. CDR3 DNA sequence: TGTGCCAGCAGCTTGCCCCTAGCGCAAGAGACCCAGTACTTC.

The V gene is TRBV3-1, the J gene TRBJ2-5; 7 positions agree with TRBD2. The V segment lost 0 bases and the J segment 5 bases; nucleotides outside the gene matches: 9. CDR3 length: 16 amino acids. Germline V CDR1 and CDR2: LGHDT, YNNKEL (reference sequence). Written as DNA, the CDR3 is TGTGCCAGCAGCCAAGACCCCGGGGGGTGGGGTGAGACCCAGTACTTC. Translated, it gives CASSQDPGGWGETQYF.

The rearrangement joins TRBV21-1 to TRBJ1-2; TRBD1, the table's D call, was not compared with the DNA. TRBV21-1 has pseudogene status. The CDR3 covers 14 residues. In DNA, the CDR3 is TGTGCCAGCAGCGACAGGGAGGGGAACTATGGCTACACCTTC. Its protein product is CASSDREGNYGYTF.

This clonotype was found a few times. The chain joins TRBV29-1 to TRBJ2-5; no reliable D call. Germline V gene data show CDR1 as SQVTM and CDR2 as ANQGSEA. The CDR3 sequence is 14 residues long. Trimming pared 4 bases from V and 3 bases from J, leaving 15 bases between. CDR3 loop: CSVGVRLSKETQYF. The CDR3 DNA reads as TGCAGCGTTGGTGTCCGCCTGTCTAAAGAGACCCAGTACTTC.

This clonotype was found a few times. The J gene is TRBJ1-2, the V gene TRBV12-3 or TRBV12-4, with TRBD1 matching over 8 bases. Unmatched junction bases numbered 7, after V lost 6 bases and J lost 7 bases. This CDR3 has 13 residues. CDR3 bases: TGTGCCAGCAGCCCGGACAGGGCACTTGGCTACACCTTC. It specifies CASSPDRALGYTF.

This clonotype was seen a few times. V gene TRBV5-1 combines with J gene TRBJ1-4, with D possibly matching TRBD1 (5 bases). CDR1 SGHRS and CDR2 YFSETQ come from the germline V gene. The CDR3 extends over 14 amino acids. Deletions cut 2 bases from V and 5 bases from J, with 10 bases between. CDR3 in amino acids: CASSFREGNEKLFF. CDR3 sequence (DNA): TGCGCCAGCAGCTTCAGGGAGGGAAATGAAAAACTGTTTTTT.

The chain couples TRBV15 to TRBJ2-7, with 7 nucleotides matching TRBD1. V gave up 0 bases and J gave up 6 bases; unmatched junction bases: 5. Germline CDR1 and CDR2: LNHNV and YYDKDF (reference sequence). This CDR3 is 14 amino acids long. CDR3 nucleotides: TGTGCCACCAGCAGAGAGAGGACAGGACGCGAGCAGTACTTC. Residues: CATSRERTGREQYF. Full variable domain (missing parts from reference TRBV15 and TRBJ2-7): DAMVIQNPRYQVTQFGKPVTLSCSQTLNHNVMYWYQQKSSQAPKLLFHYYDKDFNNEADTPDNFQSRRPNTSFCFLDIRSPGLGDTAMYLCATSRERTGREQYFGPGTRLTVT.

This clonotype was picked up one time. The rearrangement uses TRBV5-1 and TRBJ2-1; D remains ambiguous. The CDR3 spans 16 residues. Trimming removed 4 bases from V and 6 bases from J, with 20 bases in between. CDR1 is SGHRS and CDR2 is YFSETQ in the germline V gene. DNA for the CDR3: TGCGCCAGCAGCCCCGCGTCCTCTCCCCTCGTCAATGAGCAGTTCTTC. Protein sequence: CASSPASSPLVNEQFF.

This clonotype occurred a few times. The chain has TRBV30 and TRBJ2-5, with D possibly TRBD2 on 5 matching bases. The CDR3 has 13 residues. CDR1 is GTSNPN, CDR2 SVGIG, per germline (reference sequence). Trimming removed 3 bases from V and 2 bases from J, with 10 bases in between. Here the CDR3 reads CAWREEAQETQYF. CDR3 DNA: TGTGCCTGGAGGGAGGAGGCGCAAGAGACCCAGTACTTC.

This clonotype has more than one count but fewer than ten. The CDR3 protein is CASTKNGDTEAFF. The CDR3 bases are TGCGCCAGCACTAAAAATGGGGACACTGAAGCTTTCTTT. The chain joins TRBV5-1 to TRBJ1-1; D remains unclear. Germline V gene data show CDR1 as SGHRS and CDR2 as YFSETQ. This CDR3 contains 13 residues. Trimming removed 6 bases from V and 3 bases from J, with 12 bases in between.

J is TRBJ1-1 and V is TRBV7-9; D is ambiguous. The CDR3 sequence is 14 residues long. V lost 2 bases, J lost 2 bases, and 9 bases lay in between. Germline CDR1 is SEHNR and CDR2 is FQNEAQ (reference sequence). The CDR3 region has the DNA TGTGCCAGCAGCTTAACCGTTACCAACACTGAAGCTTTCTTT. Amino acids: CASSLTVTNTEAFF.

This clonotype was counted between two and nine times. V and J are TRBV6-6 and TRBJ2-3; D unresolved. The CDR3 has 15 residues. The V end lost 0 bases, the J end lost 0 bases, and 7 bases lay between the germline ends. The germline gives CDR1 MNHNY, CDR2 SVGAGI (reference sequence). CDR3 sequence (DNA): TGTGCCAGCAGTTACTCGACCGTTAGCACAGATACGCAGTATTTT. It yields the protein CASSYSTVSTDTQYF.

This clonotype occurred many times. The DNA of the CDR3 is TGTGCCAGCAGCTTAGGCACAACTAATGAAAAACTGTTTTTT. Its translation is CASSLGTTNEKLFF. The chain is built from TRBV11-2 and TRBJ1-4; no firm D call. Per germline, CDR1 SGHAT and CDR2 FQNNGV. The CDR3 consists of 14 residues. V lost 1 base and J 0 bases, leaving 3 bases between the germline ends.

The chain links TRBV6-5 to TRBJ1-5; TRBD1 matches 11 bases. This CDR3 region has 16 residues. Germline loops: CDR1 MNHEY, CDR2 SVGAGI. J was trimmed by 7 bases and V by 7 bases; bases with no gene match: 12. The CDR3 DNA follows: TGTGCCAGCACCAGATTTGGACAGGGGGCCTGGCAGCCCCAGCATTTT. Translated: CASTRFGQGAWQPQHF.

In its sample, this clonotype was seen a few times. The genes are TRBV7-2 and TRBJ2-3; D perhaps matches TRBD2 (5 bases). This CDR3 spans 15 amino acids. The V gene lost 4 bases and the J gene lost 2 bases, with 13 bases spanning the gap. Germline CDR1 SGHTA, CDR2 FQGNSA. CDR3 sequence: CASSSRWTFTDTQYF. The CDR3 DNA is TGTGCCAGCAGCTCCCGTTGGACTTTCACAGATACGCAGTATTTT.

This clonotype was found a few times. The chain carries TRBV12-3 or TRBV12-4 and TRBJ2-1, with D uncertain. The CDR3 loop spans 14 amino acids. Deletions cut 7 bases from V and 9 bases from J, with 19 bases between. The CDR3 nucleotides read TGTGCCAGCACCTCGGGTTTGCCCGGCGGTGAGCAGTTCTTC. Amino acid sequence: CASTSGLPGGEQFF.

This clonotype was found a few times. The chain employs TRBV9 and TRBJ2-3; D unclear. CDR1 is SGDLS, CDR2 YYNGEE, per germline. Trimming cost V 0 bases and J 6 bases, with 8 bases left between them. CDR3 size: 13 residues. CDR3 DNA: TGTGCCAGCAGCGTAGGGAATGGTGATACGCAGTATTTT. Amino acid sequence: CASSVGNGDTQYF.

This clonotype was seen a handful of times. The V call is TRBV7-2, the J call TRBJ2-3; D might be TRBD2 (6 bases). Germline V gene data show CDR1 as SGHTA and CDR2 as FQGNSA. This CDR3 region has 16 residues. Trimming left V 1 base short and J 5 bases short, with 16 bases between. The CDR3 DNA reads TGTGCCAGCAGCTTAGTCCCGGGCGGGGTGGGAGATACGCAGTATTTT. Translated, it gives CASSLVPGGVGDTQYF.